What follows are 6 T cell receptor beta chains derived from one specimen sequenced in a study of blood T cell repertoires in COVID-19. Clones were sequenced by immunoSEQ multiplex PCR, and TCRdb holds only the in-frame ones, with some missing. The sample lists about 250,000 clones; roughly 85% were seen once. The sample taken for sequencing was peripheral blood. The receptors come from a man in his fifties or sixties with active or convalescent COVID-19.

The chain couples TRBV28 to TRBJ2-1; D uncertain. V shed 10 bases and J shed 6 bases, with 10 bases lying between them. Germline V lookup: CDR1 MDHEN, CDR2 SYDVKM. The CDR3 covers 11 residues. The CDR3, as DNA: TGTGCCACCCGACGGAGCAATGAGCAGTTCTTC. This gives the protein CATRRSNEQFF. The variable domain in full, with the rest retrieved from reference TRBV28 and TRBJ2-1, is DVKVTQSSRYLVKRTGEKVFLECVQDMDHENMFWYRQDPGLGLRLIYFSYDVKMKEKGDIPEGYSVSREKKERFSLILESASTNQTSMYLCATRRSNEQFFGPGTRLTVL.

This CDR3 reads CASSLGQGARGNTIYF. The CDR3, as DNA: TGTGCCAGCAGTTTAGGCCAGGGGGCGCGGGGAAACACCATATATTTT. The V gene is TRBV28, the J gene TRBJ1-3, with 8 bases identical to TRBD1. Germline CDR1 reads MDHEN; CDR2 reads SYDVKM. The V gene end was trimmed by 2 bases and the J gene end by 4 bases; junction bases not matched to a gene: 7. The CDR3 loop spans 16 amino acids.

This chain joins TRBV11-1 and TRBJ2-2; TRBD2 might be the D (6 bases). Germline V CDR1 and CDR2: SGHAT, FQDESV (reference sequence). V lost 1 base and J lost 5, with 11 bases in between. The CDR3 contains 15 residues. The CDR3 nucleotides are TGTGCCAGCAGCTTAGTTGTTAGCGGTACCGGGGAGCTGTTTTTT. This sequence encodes CASSLVVSGTGELFF.

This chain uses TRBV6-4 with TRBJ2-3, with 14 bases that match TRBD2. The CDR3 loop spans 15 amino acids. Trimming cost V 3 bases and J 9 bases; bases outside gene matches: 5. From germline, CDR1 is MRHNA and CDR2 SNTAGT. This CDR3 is CASSEGLAGVGTQYF. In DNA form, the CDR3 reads TGTGCCAGCAGTGAGGGACTAGCGGGAGTTGGGACGCAGTATTTT.

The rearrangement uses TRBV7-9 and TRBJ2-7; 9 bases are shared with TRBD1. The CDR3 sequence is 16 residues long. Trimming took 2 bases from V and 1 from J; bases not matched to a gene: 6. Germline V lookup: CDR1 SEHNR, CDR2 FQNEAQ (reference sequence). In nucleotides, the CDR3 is TGTGCCAGCAGCTTAAGTGGGACAGGGCTATCCTACGAGCAGTACTTC. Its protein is CASSLSGTGLSYEQYF.

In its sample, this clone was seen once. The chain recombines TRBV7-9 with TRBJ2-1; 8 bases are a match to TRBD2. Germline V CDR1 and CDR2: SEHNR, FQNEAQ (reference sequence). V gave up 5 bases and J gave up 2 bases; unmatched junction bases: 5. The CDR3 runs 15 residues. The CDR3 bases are TGTGCCAGCAGCCCATTAGCGGGGCCCTACAATGAGCAGTTCTTC. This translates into CASSPLAGPYNEQFF.